The 15 T cell receptor beta chains below come from one sample, sequenced in a study of control samples from healthy donors and cancer patients. Data came from immunoSEQ multiplex PCR; TCRdb stores just in-frame clones and leaves some out. In the table there are under 75,000 clones, approximately 85% of which are singletons. Sequencing was done on a sample of blood. The receptors were sampled from a man aged 35-49 years in good health.

This clone was observed once. The V and J genes are TRBV5-1 and TRBJ2-5; 8 positions agree with TRBD1. This CDR3 contains 14 residues. Germline V CDR1 and CDR2: SGHRS, YFSETQ. Germline trimming cut 4 bases from V and 8 bases from J; bases unmatched to any gene: 10. The CDR3 sequence: CASSGGTGGGTQYF. For the CDR3, the DNA is TGCGCCAGCAGCGGAGGAACAGGGGGAGGTACCCAGTACTTC.

V and J are TRBV29-1 and TRBJ1-4; no reliable D call. The CDR3 contains 12 residues. The V and J ends lost 2 bases and 5 bases respectively, with 6 bases between them. Germline V gene sequence: CDR1 SQVTM, CDR2 ANQGSEA. The CDR3 DNA reads as TGCAGCGTTGAATTCCTAAATGAAAAACTGTTTTTT. This gives the protein CSVEFLNEKLFF.

The genes are TRBV15 and TRBJ2-5; a possible D gene is TRBD2 (5 bases). Trimming removed 5 bases at V and 5 bases at J, with 21 bases between. This CDR3 spans 16 amino acids. Germline CDR1 is LNHNV and CDR2 is YYDKDF (reference sequence). CDR3 amino acids: CATSAVPGFSKETQYF. For the CDR3, the DNA is TGTGCCACCAGCGCCGTTCCGGGATTCTCTAAGGAGACCCAGTACTTC.

The J gene is TRBJ1-3, the V gene TRBV6-4; the D is unclear. Germline CDR1 reads MRHNA; CDR2 reads SNTAGT. Trimming pared 6 bases from V and 2 bases from J, leaving 11 bases between. This CDR3 spans 14 amino acids. The chain's CDR3 is CASRWLSPGNTIYF. The CDR3 DNA reads as TGTGCCAGCAGATGGTTGAGCCCTGGAAACACCATATATTTT.

The chain carries TRBV5-1 and TRBJ1-6; weak D call: TRBD1 (6 bases). The CDR3 is 15 residues long. Between the trimmed V and J ends, which lost 4 bases and 13 bases, there was a span of 21 bases. The germline V gene encodes CDR1 SGHRS and CDR2 YFSETQ. Written as DNA, the CDR3 is TGCGCCAGCAGCCTCACCGGGACAAGTGTTTTTCCCCTCCACTTT. Its protein product is CASSLTGTSVFPLHF. The complete variable domain, with remaining parts taken from reference TRBV5-1 and TRBJ1-6, reads KAGVTQTPRYLIKTRGQQVTLSCSPISGHRSVSWYQQTPGQGLQFLFEYFSETQRNKGNFPGRFSGRQFSNSRSEMNVSTLELGDSALYLCASSLTGTSVFPLHFGNGTRLTVT.

This chain links TRBV6-5 with TRBJ1-2; TRBD1 might be the D (5 bases). The CDR3 is made up of 12 amino acids. V shed 8 bases and J shed 2 bases, with 9 bases lying between them. Germline loops: CDR1 MNHEY, CDR2 SVGAGI. The CDR3 is CASQDTNYGYTF. The CDR3 nucleotides read TGTGCCAGCCAGGACACGAACTATGGCTACACCTTC.

This clone was picked up one time. The chain joins TRBV19 to TRBJ2-2, with D possibly being TRBD1 (5 bases). Germline lookup yields CDR1 LNHDA and CDR2 SQIVND (reference sequence). Trimming shortened V by 2 bases and J by 3 bases, and 10 bases separated the two germline ends. The CDR3 has 15 residues. The CDR3 DNA reads as TGTGCCAGTAGTATACAGGGTAGAGACACCGGGGAGCTGTTTTTT. It yields the protein CASSIQGRDTGELFF.

The chain employs TRBV18 and TRBJ2-3; TRBD2 matches at 7 bases. The germline V gene has CDR1 KGHSH and CDR2 LQKENI. This CDR3 region has 17 residues. V lost 3 bases to trimming and J lost 3 bases; unmatched junction nucleotides: 12. The CDR3 loop is CASSPGLAARGTDTQYF. The CDR3 coding sequence is TGTGCCAGCTCACCGGGGCTAGCGGCACGCGGGACAGATACGCAGTATTTT.

The CDR3 nucleotides are TGCGCCAGCAGCCAATCCATCGTACAGGGGGCTGGTGAAAAACTGTTTTTT. Translated, it gives CASSQSIVQGAGEKLFF. The V and J genes are TRBV4-3 and TRBJ1-4; 9 bases agree with TRBD1. Per the germline V gene, CDR1 is LGHNA and CDR2 is YSLEER. The length of the CDR3 is 17 residues. V lost 2 bases to trimming and J lost 7 bases; unmatched junction nucleotides: 11.

J is TRBJ1-4 and V is TRBV11-2; perhaps TRBD1 as D (6 bases). Germline V gene data show CDR1 as SGHAT and CDR2 as FQNNGV. This CDR3 has 16 residues. Trimming pared 0 bases from V and 8 bases from J, leaving 16 bases between. This chain's CDR3 is CASSLDRPTGSEKLFF. DNA for the CDR3: TGTGCCAGCAGCTTAGATCGCCCCACAGGGAGCGAAAAACTGTTTTTT.

This clone was detected once. The V call is TRBV10-3, the J call TRBJ1-1; 12 bases align to TRBD1. Germline loops: CDR1 ENHRY, CDR2 SYGVKD. This CDR3 is 16 amino acids long. With V trimmed by 3 bases and J by 7 bases, 9 bases remained unmatched. The CDR3 loop is CAISDSGTGGVGEAFF. The CDR3 DNA sequence: TGTGCCATCAGTGATTCCGGGACAGGGGGCGTGGGTGAAGCTTTCTTT.

In DNA form, the CDR3 reads TGTGCCAGCAGTGAAGCGCTGAGAGATACGCAGTATTTT. It encodes CASSEALRDTQYF. The V and J genes are TRBV2 and TRBJ2-3; D uncertain. With 0 bases removed from V and 5 bases from J, the gap between germline ends came to 6 bases. Germline values: CDR1 SNHLY, CDR2 FYNNEI. The CDR3 is 13 amino acids. The variable domain in full, with the rest retrieved from reference TRBV2 and TRBJ2-3, is EPEVTQTPSHQVTQMGQEVILRCVPISNHLYFYWYRQILGQKVEFLVSFYNNEISEKSEIFDDQFSVERPDGSNFTLKIRSTKLEDSAMYFCASSEALRDTQYFGPGTRLTVL.

This clone occurred once. The chain carries TRBV3-1 (or the pseudogene TRBV3-2) and TRBJ2-2; possible D gene TRBD2, 5 bases. CDR1 and CDR2 from the germline V gene are LGHDT and YNNKEL (reference sequence). This CDR3 has 15 residues. V gave up 1 base and J gave up 0 bases, with 6 bases separating them. Here the CDR3 reads CASSQGGPNTGELFF. CDR3 in DNA: TGTGCCAGCAGCCAAGGAGGGCCGAACACCGGGGAGCTGTTTTTT.

The V gene is TRBV7-3, the J gene TRBJ2-7; D tentatively fits TRBD1 or TRBD2 (5 bases each). The CDR3 covers 13 residues. The V end was cut by 8 bases, the J end by 0 bases, with 11 bases between. CDR1 is SGHTA, CDR2 FQGTGA, per germline. CDR3 sequence: CASARDRSYEQYF. The CDR3 DNA reads TGTGCCAGCGCGAGGGACCGCTCCTACGAGCAGTACTTC.

The chain uses TRBV6-5 and TRBJ1-1; D is perhaps TRBD1 (6 bases). The CDR3 length is 15 residues. V gave up 2 bases and J gave up 5 bases, with 15 bases separating them. The germline CDR1 and CDR2 sequences are MNHEY and SVGAGI. The CDR3 here is CASSYEKRGTTEAFF. The CDR3 coding sequence is TGTGCCAGCAGTTACGAAAAAAGGGGGACAACTGAAGCTTTCTTT.